The sequence of this T cell receptor beta chain was determined in a study of regulatory T cells in long-lasting Graves disease. Time point defined: newly diagnosed GD, antithyroid drugs for less than 3 months. PBMCs provided the RNA from which the TCR library was made. CDR1 and CDR2 (germline): SGHVS, FNYEAQ. CDR3 length: 15 amino acids. Trimming stripped 2 bases from V and 3 bases from J, with 12 bases between. Researchers made TCR beta libraries by using iRepertoire HTBI primers and running Arm-PCR on CDR3 regions. MiXCR, run by TCRdb on the multiplex PCR reads, gives a single entry per CDR3 protein. The sample holds 530,000 or so distinct CDR3 sequences, around 15% seen once. The same data also contributed to another study, on T cells in Graves' hyperthyroidism and ophthalmopathy.

The chain has TRBV7-6 and TRBJ2-3, with a possible D match to TRBD2 (6 bases). The source of this sequence is a man aged 18 to 30 with Graves disease. Sequencing was performed on peripheral blood mononuclear cells (PBMCs), taken at new diagnosis, from a patient treated with antithyroid drugs. This CDR3 is CASSLSGLATDTQYF. In DNA form, the CDR3 reads TGTGCCAGCAGCTTATCGGGGCTAGCGACAGATACGCAGTATTTT. Full variable domain (rest looked up from reference TRBV7-6 and TRBJ2-3): GAGVSQSPRYKVTKRGQDVALRCDPISGHVSLYWYRQALGQGPEFLTYFNYEAQQDKSGLPNDRFSAERPEGSISTLTIQRTEQRDSAMYRCASSLSGLATDTQYFGPGTRLTVL.